This section outlines one T cell receptor beta chain sequence together with its context. Its cognate antigen has yet to be identified. No base quality values were provided; no much bigger clone lies one nucleotide off. Library generation was performed with the immunoSEQ multiplex PCR assay. For the multiplex PCR, a mixture combining 60 forward primers for TCR Vbeta segments and 13 reverse primers for TCR Jbeta segments was used. The CDR3 region of rearranged TCR beta genes was amplified from genomic DNA by a multiplex PCR assay. The amplified TCR beta libraries were sequenced on the Illumina HiSeq System as 87-base-pair reads. From the authors' description of their analysis: A later analysis tallied around 80 million unique TCR beta chains across the 600 to 700 repertoires, and roughly 11 million of those chains were shared by two or more donors. Raw reads were error-corrected and collapsed into unique sequences by a nearest-neighbor algorithm in which closely related sequences were merged to remove PCR and sequencing errors. To assign V, D and J gene segments, CDR3 sequences were aligned to IMGT reference sequences. Each retained sequence needed at least a six-nucleotide match to both a V gene segment and a J gene segment. Rearrangements were called productive when the CDR3 lacked stop codons and stayed in frame with V and J; all others were non-productive. Following IMGT convention, CDR3 was defined as the stretch from the second conserved V-encoded cysteine up to the conserved J-encoded phenylalanine. In an earlier analysis of more than 550 of the donors, sequences lacking an unambiguous match to a single V gene segment were excluded. An earlier analysis of about 590 of the donors classified V segments as functional when productive rearrangements were above 56.7% and as segregating when the standard deviation between donors was above 5%. A statistical classification framework was built for diagnosing cytomegalovirus status from the catalog of TCR beta chain sequences. In a later analysis, V and J genes were assigned by comparing TCR nucleotide sequences against IMGT/GENE-DB human TR gene sequences. Using the TCRdist pipeline, a later analysis assigned CDR3 sequences along with most-parsimonious VDJ recombination scenarios. In a later analysis, each TCR beta chain was defined by its CDR3 amino acid sequence together with its V-gene family, and reads without a unique V-gene family were excluded. In a later analysis, a few hundred highly shared, low-generation-probability nucleotide sequences were removed to address suspected cross-contamination and a sequencing artifact. In a later analysis, a clonal expansion index for each public chain was calculated from normalized within-repertoire ranks of inferred template counts. In a later analysis, generation probabilities were computed using a VDJ recombination model fitted to out-of-frame rearrangements, and the results were checked against IGoR. In a later analysis, TCR-TCR, TCR-HLA and TCR-CMV co-occurrence was scored with hypergeometric tests, and a repertoire-size bias correction was applied to TCR pairs. To estimate false discovery rates, a later analysis permuted the HLA or CMV assignments 20 times. A later analysis grouped co-occurring TCRs with DBSCAN, adding TCRdist sequence similarity when clustering within HLA-allele-positive subsets. Repertoires with fewer than 30,000 or more than 120,000 public chains were left out of co-occurrence clustering, as were about 5 repertoires with anomalous nucleotide sharing. TCRdb obtained this table from immuneACCESS and retained in-frame rearrangements with V and J assigned. These tables miss some clones; where compared with another copy, unresolved V genes account for less than half of the shortfall, and the remainder is unexplained. That table supplies the V and J calls and clone size; D and trimming were determined from the DNA. The sample table records about 70,000 clones; about 67% of these occur just once. 10% to 12% of the sample comes from the top ten.

Taken from cysteine to phenylalanine, the CDR3 has 13 residues. Only the CDR3 part of the read is kept: 39 bases, read in frame from the first base. The germline V gene gives CDR1 as SGDLS and CDR2 as YYNGEE. The junction carries 6 bases between V and J, which are trimmed by 0 bases and 3 bases respectively. In total, roughly 670 healthy bone marrow donors made up the cohort. All cohort members were sampled while nominally healthy, although unrecorded immune exposures were likely present. Of the 700 or so cohort members, around 280 had positive CMV serostatus and 352 had negative CMV serostatus, and CMV serostatus was not recorded for the donor. Each donor provided a peripheral blood sample, and peripheral blood mononuclear cells were used for TCR beta sequencing. Genomic DNA was extracted from the blood cell samples with the Qiagen DNeasy Blood Extraction Kit. The sample is drawn from a study of cytomegalovirus exposure and HLA in healthy donors listed by TCRdb under 2017. Some background on the complete study: An earlier analysis of 550 to 700 of the donors reported 250 to 300 Gb of sequence data and 120 million or so unique TCR beta sequences from 150 million to 200 million T cells. Among 398 genotyped donors of the cohort, an average of about 240,000 unique TCR beta nucleotide sequences was sequenced per donor, of which about 18% were non-productive. The study profiled the T cell repertoires of hundreds of subjects by immunosequencing and related them to cytomegalovirus serostatus. The number of typed donors differed by locus: about 620-640 for A, B, C, DRB1 and DQB1; approximately 540 for DQA1; over 600 for DPA1; and about 450 for DPB1. The study aimed to test whether signatures of past pathogen exposure could be identified by cataloging public T cell receptors. HLA typing included class I and class II loci at four-digit resolution. In the later analysis, no new phenotypic data were used to find candidate immune exposures; instead, reliance was placed on TCR beta sequences and their occurrence across donors. All discovery cohort repertoires had been generated on a single sequencing platform. In an earlier analysis of 550 to 700 of the donors, high-throughput TCR beta sequencing was used to judge whether each TCR beta V gene segment behaved as functional or pseudogenic. Roughly 300 gigabases of sequencing data and around 90 million unique TCR sequences made up an early release that covered several hundred HLA-typed donors. To predict cytomegalovirus infection status, the study combined high-throughput TCR immunosequencing, statistical association of individual TCRs with disease status, and machine learning. A separate validation cohort of 100 to 150 different subjects was used in addition to the roughly 670-subject first cohort. In a later genetic analysis, genome-wide SNP genotypes for about three fifths of the roughly 670 donors were used, and that subset was treated as a discovery cohort. Five DR-DQ haplotypes were handled as single units for association and clustering, since linkage in the cohort was strong. Donor age, sex, ethnicity and CMV serostatus were collected together with the repertoire data. In a later analysis, previously published TCR beta repertoires from 600 to 850 donors were re-analyzed and high-resolution HLA genotyping was added so that TCR occurrence patterns could be studied. The genetic ancestry cluster associated with self-reported Caucasian donors included 81% of the 300 to 450 genotyped donors. The research as a whole found: In a later analysis, over 15,000 TCR beta sequences were associated with specific HLA alleles at a false discovery rate of 0.05. The study gave a list of 150 to 200 TCR beta chains associated with cytomegalovirus. Sequencing depth was assumed to be roughly uniform across donors in the presence/absence analyses, though that assumption may not hold. CMV serostatus was the only immune exposure information available for the cohort. In a later analysis, the rate of TCR association differed among HLA loci, with DRB1 alleles having the most associated TCRs and HLA-C alleles having the fewest. Some IMGT-functional V segments, including TRBV6-2 and TRBV6-3, could not be distinguished by the 87-base-pair reads and were therefore excluded. A cluster of highly shared sequence variants was judged likely to represent a technical artifact of the sequencing pipeline. The earlier analysis of approximately 560 of the donors excluded approximately 15 rarely observed V segments, including chromosome 9 orphons, because counts were too low. The classifier was reported to diagnose cytomegalovirus status with high specificity and sensitivity in both the original and validation cohorts. In a later analysis, several top co-occurrence clusters were reported to appear linked to parvovirus B19, influenza, CMV and Epstein-Barr virus. Linkage disequilibrium might explain the correlated functional status among segregating V segments, but an unknown experimental factor could not be excluded. Because some donors lacked HLA typing at each locus, the association tests relied only on the typed subset. In an earlier analysis of a few hundred of the donors, most TCR beta V segments were observed in productive rearrangements about 90% or about 30% of the time, broadly matching IMGT annotations. Assigning TCR associations to individual alleles was difficult when HLA alleles, especially DR and DQ, strongly co-occurred. It was suggested by the authors that the approach could potentially be generalized to other disease states and immunological phenotypes. A later genetic analysis associated a missense DCLRE1C variant with V-gene and J-gene trimming of TCR beta chains, and an independent cohort replicated the association. A few of the identified cytomegalovirus-associated TCR beta chains were confirmed in vitro to be specific for cytomegalovirus antigens. Compared with the roughly 720-donor mean, donors in an Asian-associated ancestry cluster had fewer N-insertions in productive TCRs, according to a later genetic analysis. A further reported finding was that TCR beta sequences accurately predicted the HLA-A and HLA-B alleles for most subjects in the first cohort. While some public TCRs were present in many individuals, most TCR sequences turned up only very rarely across donors. In a later analysis, HLA-associated TCR beta chains were found to be more clonally expanded and to have lower generation probabilities than equally common non-associated chains. According to a later analysis, most CMV-associated TCR beta chains appeared to be HLA-restricted, and the HLA associations seemed to be driven largely by CMV exposure. The cohort was sequenced for TCR beta chains only, and without alpha or paired-chain data the features that could be detected were limited.

This TCR came from a human donor in good health. The chain couples TRBV9 to TRBJ1-1; the D gene identity is not certain. Sequencing was carried out using PBMCs. The nucleotides read TGTGCCAGCAGCGTAGCGGGTTACACTGAAGCTTTCTTT. This encodes CASSVAGYTEAFF.